Below, 24 T cell receptor beta chains from the same sample are listed, as sequenced in a study of cytomegalovirus exposure and HLA in healthy donors. 13 Jbeta primers and 60 Vbeta primers were used for the PCR. TCRdb's copy holds only in-frame clones and misses some; the assay was immunoSEQ multiplex PCR. Across about 200,000 clones, the top ten clones capture 6.5% of the sample. The sample comprised PBMCs. These receptors originate from a man younger than 40 in good health and CMV-seronegative.

V gene TRBV30 combines with J gene TRBJ1-2; tentatively, D is TRBD1 (6 bases). Trimming stripped 1 base from V and 3 bases from J, with 12 bases between. Germline CDR1 is GTSNPN and CDR2 is SVGIG (reference sequence). The CDR3 is 14 residues long. Here the CDR3 reads CAWSAGRGYYGYTF. Written as DNA, the CDR3 is TGTGCCTGGAGTGCGGGCAGGGGATACTATGGCTACACCTTC.

The V and J genes are TRBV5-1 and TRBJ1-2; 8 nucleotides match TRBD1. In germline, CDR1 is SGHRS, CDR2 YFSETQ. With 3 bases clipped from V and 0 bases from J, the junction kept 1 base outside the gene matches. CDR3 length: 14 residues. Here the CDR3 DNA reads TGCGCCAGCAGCTGGACAGGGCCTAACTATGGCTACACCTTC. It translates to CASSWTGPNYGYTF.

The gene calls are TRBV30 and TRBJ2-1, with TRBD2 matching over 9 bases. The length of the CDR3 is 14 residues. V was clipped by 6 bases and J by 1 base; unmatched bases: 4. Germline V gene lookup returns CDR1 GTSNPN and CDR2 SVGIG (reference sequence). The CDR3 nucleotides are TGTGCCTGCCGGCGGGGGGGTTCCTACAATGAGCAGTTCTTC. Its protein is CACRRGGSYNEQFF.

The chain joins TRBV7-2 to TRBJ2-7, with TRBD1 identical over 9 bases. V lost 5 bases to trimming and J lost 2 bases; unmatched junction nucleotides: 10. Germline-derived CDR1 and CDR2 are SGHTA and FQGNSA. The CDR3 has 16 amino acids. In nucleotides, the CDR3 is TGTGCCAGCAGCCCCCATTCCGGGACAGGGACCTACGAGCAGTACTTC. Residues: CASSPHSGTGTYEQYF.

The chain employs TRBV30 and TRBJ2-3; 12 bases map to TRBD2. CDR3 length equals 12 residues. After removal of 1 base from V and 14 bases from J, the junction contained 4 bases not matched to a gene. Germline assignment: CDR1 GTSNPN and CDR2 SVGIG (reference sequence). CDR3 residues: CAWSASGRGAYF. In DNA form, the CDR3 reads TGTGCCTGGAGTGCTAGCGGGAGGGGTGCGTATTTT.

The chain is built from TRBV14 and TRBJ1-1; 7 bases align to TRBD1. The germline V gene encodes CDR1 SGHDN and CDR2 FVKESK. The V segment lost 2 bases and the J segment 9 bases; nucleotides outside the gene matches: 3. The CDR3 length is 12 residues. The CDR3, as DNA: TGTGCCAGCAGCCAACAGACAGGGAAAGCTTTCTTT. This gives the protein CASSQQTGKAFF.

CDR3 sequence (DNA): TGTGCCAGCAGCTTAGGGAGGGGCGAGACCTACGAGCAGTACTTC. Its translation is CASSLGRGETYEQYF. The chain has TRBV11-3 and TRBJ2-7; perhaps TRBD2 as D (6 bases). In germline, CDR1 is SGHNT, CDR2 YENEEA. This CDR3 is built from 15 residues. V gave up 1 base and J gave up 2 bases, with 12 bases separating them.

This chain joins TRBV7-8 and TRBJ1-2; 7 bases agree with TRBD1. The CDR3 sequence is 14 residues long. J gave up 7 bases and V 2 bases, and 7 bases lay outside the gene matches. In germline, CDR1 is SGHVS, CDR2 FQNEAQ. The CDR3, as DNA: TGTGCCAGCAGCTTAAGACAGGGCAAGTCTGGCTACACCTTC. Residues: CASSLRQGKSGYTF.

V is TRBV6-6 and J is TRBJ1-1, with D possibly being TRBD1 (5 bases). CDR1 is MNHNY, CDR2 SVGAGI, per germline (reference sequence). V lost 0 bases to trimming and J lost 1 base, with 12 bases between them. The CDR3 extends over 16 amino acids. The CDR3 region is CASSYSRGRGNTEAFF. The CDR3 DNA follows: TGTGCCAGCAGTTACTCTAGGGGTAGGGGGAACACTGAAGCTTTCTTT.

Concerning this clone: The same CDR3 also results from other DNA sequences found in this sample. The V call is TRBV2, the J call TRBJ1-3, with unresolved D. The germline CDR1 and CDR2 sequences are SNHLY and FYNNEI. The V gene lost 4 bases and the J gene lost 4 bases, with 11 bases spanning the gap. CDR3 length equals 14 residues. CDR3 bases: TGTGCCAGCAGTGGCCAAGGGAGCGGAAACACCATATATTTT. Its translation: CASSGQGSGNTIYF.

The chain uses TRBV7-9 and TRBJ2-2; 7 nucleotides line up with TRBD1. Germline V gene sequence: CDR1 SEHNR, CDR2 FQNEAQ (reference sequence). Trimming at V came to 6 bases and at J to 3 bases, leaving 1 base not matched to a gene. This CDR3 comprises 13 residues. The CDR3 loop is CASSTGDTGELFF. DNA of the CDR3: TGTGCCAGCAGTACAGGGGACACCGGGGAGCTGTTTTTT. The variable domain in full, completed from reference TRBV7-9 and TRBJ2-2, reads DTGVSQNPRHKITKRGQNVTFRCDPISEHNRLYWYRQTLGQGPEFLTYFQNEAQLEKSRLLSDRFSAERPKGSFSTLEIQRTEQGDSAMYLCASSTGDTGELFFGEGSRLTVL.

This chain connects TRBV4-3 to TRBJ1-2, with 8 bases fitting TRBD1. The V gene's germline CDR1 is LGHNA and CDR2 YSLEER. CDR3 length: 16 residues. Trimming removed 3 bases from V and 4 bases from J; junction bases left unmatched: 10. Here the CDR3 reads CASSQSQGARSYGYTF. Written as DNA, the CDR3 is TGCGCCAGCAGCCAGTCCCAGGGGGCGCGGTCCTATGGCTACACCTTC.

The V and J genes are TRBV28 and TRBJ1-1; 8 nucleotides agree with TRBD1. The CDR3 length is 15 residues. V was clipped by 5 bases and J by 1 base; unmatched bases: 6. Germline CDR1 MDHEN, CDR2 SYDVKM. The chain's CDR3 is CASSLGDRKNTEAFF. The CDR3 nucleotides are TGTGCCAGCAGTCTAGGGGACAGGAAGAACACTGAAGCTTTCTTT.

The V and J genes are TRBV7-9 and TRBJ1-3, with unresolved D. The V gene lost 5 bases and the J gene lost 8 bases, with 16 bases spanning the gap. Per the germline V gene, CDR1 is SEHNR and CDR2 is FQNEAQ (reference sequence). The CDR3 is 14 residues long. In DNA, the CDR3 is TGTGCCAGCAGCCTTATGGCCAGAGCGGACACCATATATTTT. It yields the protein CASSLMARADTIYF.

The chain employs TRBV4-2 and TRBJ1-5; 9 bases match TRBD1. This CDR3 has 14 amino acids. Germline V gene data show CDR1 as LGHNA and CDR2 as YNFKEQ. Germline trimming cut 6 bases from V and 11 bases from J; bases unmatched to any gene: 11. The CDR3 protein is CASSPGTGNSAQHF. The CDR3 nucleotides read TGTGCCAGCAGTCCCGGGACAGGGAATTCGGCCCAGCATTTT.

This chain connects TRBV9 to TRBJ1-3; TRBD1 matches 9 bases. Germline CDR1 is SGDLS and CDR2 is YYNGEE. J lost 0 bases, V lost 0 bases, and 4 bases had no gene match. The length of the CDR3 is 17 residues. The CDR3 DNA reads as TGTGCCAGCAGCGTAGGACCGACAGGGGGCTCTGGAAACACCATATATTTT. This translates into CASSVGPTGGSGNTIYF.

The genes are TRBV4-2 and TRBJ2-2; D is perhaps TRBD1 (5 bases). CDR3 size: 17 residues. V lost 1 base, J lost 3 bases, and 15 bases lay in between. Germline loops: CDR1 LGHNA, CDR2 YNFKEQ. This CDR3 reads CASSQVTFDSDTGELFF. The CDR3 coding sequence is TGTGCCAGCAGCCAAGTGACTTTTGACAGCGACACCGGGGAGCTGTTTTTT.

V is TRBV6-5 and J is TRBJ2-1, with D possibly matching TRBD2 (5 bases). In germline, CDR1 is MNHEY, CDR2 SVGAGI. Deletions cut 2 bases from V and 2 bases from J, with 13 bases between. CDR3 length: 16 amino acids. The CDR3 loop reads CASSYTIAGPYNEQFF. For the CDR3, the DNA is TGTGCCAGCAGTTACACCATTGCGGGCCCCTACAATGAGCAGTTCTTC.

The rearrangement joins TRBV28 to TRBJ2-7; 7 bases align to TRBD1. There are 14 residues in the CDR3. Trimming at V came to 6 bases and at J to 9 bases, leaving 14 bases not matched to a gene. The germline gives CDR1 MDHEN, CDR2 SYDVKM. Here the CDR3 reads CASRPGQLYSGQYF. For the CDR3, the DNA is TGTGCCAGCAGGCCGGGACAGCTCTACAGTGGGCAGTACTTC.

The chain links TRBV19 to TRBJ1-5, with 7 bases identical to TRBD1. The CDR3 has 18 amino acids. Germline loops: CDR1 LNHDA, CDR2 SQIVND (reference sequence). Trimming at V came to 6 bases and at J to 0 bases, leaving 14 bases not matched to a gene. CDR3 nucleotides: TGTGCCAGTAGCCGCAGGGGGATTGAGCTTTATAGCAATCAGCCCCAGCATTTT. Translating it yields CASSRRGIELYSNQPQHF.

The CDR3 spells CASSLSGPRTAGETQYF. The CDR3 DNA reads TGCGCCAGCAGCTTGAGTGGCCCGAGGACAGCTGGCGAGACCCAGTACTTC. The V gene is TRBV5-1, the J gene TRBJ2-5; tentative D call: TRBD1 (6 bases). Germline V gene sequence: CDR1 SGHRS, CDR2 YFSETQ. Trimming left V 1 base short and J 5 bases short, with 21 bases between. The CDR3 sequence is 17 residues long.

J is TRBJ2-5 and V is TRBV25-1; 7 nucleotides match TRBD1. Near its end, the DNA agrees better with TRBJ2-7, so the J call may be wrong. The CDR3 is 13 residues long. The germline CDR1 and CDR2 sequences are MGHDK and SYGVNS. The DNA of the CDR3 is TGTGCCAGTAACCGGGACAGCACCTACGAGCAGTACTTC. Translated, it gives CASNRDSTYEQYF.

The chain has TRBV6-6 and TRBJ1-3; possibly TRBD1 for D (5 bases). The CDR3 totals 12 residues. V lost 8 bases to trimming and J lost 0 bases, with 5 bases between them. Germline CDR1 is MNHNY and CDR2 is SVGAGI (reference sequence). The CDR3 region is CASGASGNTIYF. CDR3 nucleotides: TGTGCCAGCGGGGCCTCTGGAAACACCATATATTTT.

The genes are TRBV29-1 and TRBJ2-1; TRBD2 aligns across 13 bases. The trim removed 7 bases at V and 8 bases at J, leaving 17 bases unmatched. The CDR3 is 17 amino acids. The germline V gene has CDR1 SQVTM and CDR2 ANQGSEA. The DNA for the CDR3 is TGCAGCGGGTTCGGGGGGCGGACTAGCGGGAGAAGCGATGAGCAGTTCTTC. It specifies CSGFGGRTSGRSDEQFF.